The clone carrying this T cell receptor (beta chain) was counted a few times. Its cognate antigen is unknown. Sequenced with the Oncomine TCR Beta short-read assay was DNA taken from cultured CD4+ T cells. Genomic DNA was drawn out of CD4+ T cells grown in culture. TCRdb ran MiXCR on the PCR reads and lists one entry per CDR3 protein. The profile shows about 15,000 distinct CDR3 sequences, around 48% of them singletons. Treatment of the sample: roughly ten-day PBMC culture with coronavirus spike peptide pools or control peptides (ViraFEST assay). IL-2 at roughly 9.6 IU/ml and peptide pools at about 9.5 ug/ml were added to PBMCs cultured at over 1.5 million per well. This entry belongs to a study of vaccination and CD4 T cells after COVID-19. At the level of the study: Overlapping SARS-CoV-2, HCoV-NL63, HCoV-OC43 and HCoV-229E spike peptides stimulated the cells. Study results and limitations: Convalescent patients' median share of reactive clones seen only post-vaccination was around 86%.

The CDR3 sequence is 16 residues long. CDR1 is SGHNT, CDR2 YENEEA, per germline. V lost 4 bases to trimming and J lost 0 bases, with 15 bases between them. The chain joins TRBV11-3 to TRBJ1-2; D call uncertain. The source of this sequence is a human donor who had recovered from COVID-19. The sequenced sample was CD4+ T cells from blood, cultured in vitro. The CDR3 DNA is TGTGCCAGCAGCTGGGGTGGTGCGGAGACTAACTATGGCTACACCTTC. This sequence encodes CASSWGGAETNYGYTF.